The sample holds many counts of the clone carrying this T cell receptor (beta chain). Its antigen remains unidentified. Patients aged 18 to 65 had newly diagnosed hyperthyroidism that had lasted under 2 months. Clinical symptoms, serum thyroxine, TRAb, thyroid ultrasound and orbital computed tomography established diagnosis. PBMCs came from over 8.5 ml fresh peripheral blood. The sample comes from a study of T cells in Graves' hyperthyroidism and ophthalmopathy. Notes on the study in general: Clonotypes that were expanded in thyroid above 0.001 mostly appeared in blood too.

Regions amplified from RNA transcripts were the TCR beta CDR3 regions. The HTBI set primed first-round TCR CDR3 RT-PCR. TCRdb reanalysed the multiplex PCR reads using MiXCR and keeps one entry per CDR3 protein. Of over 650,000 distinct CDR3 sequences listed, roughly 17% are singletons. Sequencing was done on a sample of blood. The source of this sequence is a man aged 18-30 years with Graves' hyperthyroidism.

CDR3 region: CASSPDRGTQYF. As DNA, the CDR3 is TGTGCCAGCAGCCCTGACAGGGGAACGCAGTATTTT. The gene calls are TRBV11-2 and TRBJ2-3; 8 bases align to TRBD1. Unmatched junction bases numbered 4, after V lost 5 bases and J lost 9 bases. Germline CDR1 is SGHAT and CDR2 is FQNNGV. The CDR3 is made up of 12 amino acids.